The 30 T cell receptor beta chains listed next were all sequenced from one sample in a study of T cells expressing NK-cell markers. TCRdb reprocessed the 5' RACE reads, with one entry per CDR3 protein and no DNA. The sample is made up of about 460,000 distinct CDR3 sequences, and the top ten hold more than 1.4% of it. The sequenced sample consisted of blood T cells: a sorted CD56 or NKG2C T cell subset, CD4+ or CD8+ T cells, or bulk PBMC T cells (not recorded which). Source of these receptors: a woman in her fifties or sixties in good health.

This chain uses TRBV10-3 with TRBJ1-4. The CDR3 totals 13 residues. Germline V CDR1 and CDR2: ENHRY, SYGVKD. Here the CDR3 reads CATYDEDNEKLFF.

J is TRBJ2-5 and V is TRBV29-1; TCRdb reports TRBD2, a call that lacks DNA to check it against. Germline V lookup: CDR1 SQVTM, CDR2 ANQGSEA. The CDR3 totals 12 residues. CDR3 residues: CSAGDFQETQYF.

This chain links TRBV5-6 with TRBJ2-6. The CDR3 sequence is 15 residues long. Germline lookup yields CDR1 SGHDT and CDR2 YYEEEE. The CDR3 region is CASSAGRFGANVLTF.

V and J are TRBV6-1 and TRBJ2-1; TCRdb's assignment of TRBD2 cannot be checked, as there is no DNA. There are 18 residues in the CDR3. Germline V CDR1 and CDR2: MNHNS, SASEGT. This CDR3 is CASSEVDLTSGRVNEQFF.

The chain combines TRBV12-5 with TRBJ2-7. The CDR3 spans 12 residues. CDR1 LGHNT and CDR2 FRNRAP come from the germline V gene. CDR3 amino acids: CASGPEAYEQYF.

The CDR3 region is CSARGGGINDGKLFF. The rearrangement links TRBV20-1 to TRBJ1-4. Germline loops: CDR1 DFQATT, CDR2 SNEGSKA (reference sequence). The CDR3 contains 15 residues.

The chain uses TRBV5-5 and TRBJ2-1; TCRdb designates TRBD2, a call that cannot be tested without DNA. The germline V gene has CDR1 SGHKS and CDR2 YYEKEE (reference sequence). This CDR3 contains 12 residues. The CDR3 is CASSFRSGREFF. The variable domain in full, completed from reference TRBV5-5 and TRBJ2-1, reads DAGVTQSPTHLIKTRGQQVTLRCSPISGHKSVSWYQQVLGQGPQFIFQYYEKEERGRGNFPDRFSARQFPNYSSELNVNALLLGDSALYLCASSFRSGREFFGPGTRLTVL.

The gene calls are TRBV27 and TRBJ2-7; TCRdb calls TRBD2, which cannot be checked without DNA. The germline gives CDR1 MNHEY, CDR2 SMNVEV (reference sequence). The CDR3 runs to 12 residues. CDR3 region: CASSFMGGERYF.

The V gene is TRBV30, the J gene TRBJ2-3. Per the germline V gene, CDR1 is GTSNPN and CDR2 is SVGIG (reference sequence). CDR3 length: 13 amino acids. CDR3 amino acids: CAWSVMGTDTQYF.

The CDR3 protein is CASSQTAVTSYNEQFF. The V and J genes are TRBV3-1 and TRBJ2-1; TCRdb outputs TRBD2, but without DNA this stays unchecked. Germline lookup yields CDR1 LGHDT and CDR2 YNNKEL (reference sequence). This CDR3 region has 16 residues.

This chain uses TRBV4-1 with TRBJ2-3; TCRdb picks TRBD2, but there is no DNA to check that call. CDR1 and CDR2 from the germline V gene are MGHRA and YSYEKL. The CDR3 consists of 19 residues. The CDR3 here is CASSHPGTSGRKSTDTQYF.

The chain joins TRBV10-3 to TRBJ1-2; lacking DNA, the TRBD1 call made by TCRdb goes unchecked. This CDR3 has 11 residues. The germline CDR1 and CDR2 sequences are ENHRY and SYGVKD. The chain's CDR3 is CVSRGNYGYTF.

The V and J genes are TRBV2 and TRBJ2-3. This CDR3 has 13 residues. Germline V gene lookup returns CDR1 SNHLY and CDR2 FYNNEI. The CDR3 sequence is CASSWTRVDTQYF.

This chain links TRBV7-6 with TRBJ2-7; the D call of TRBD2 rests on TCRdb alone, since no DNA is present to check it. The CDR3 spans 14 residues. CDR1 is SGHVS, CDR2 FNYEAQ, per germline. CDR3 sequence reads: CASSGGLEPYEQYF. Complete variable domain (other parts from reference TRBV7-6 and TRBJ2-7): GAGVSQSPRYKVTKRGQDVALRCDPISGHVSLYWYRQALGQGPEFLTYFNYEAQQDKSGLPNDRFSAERPEGSISTLTIQRTEQRDSAMYRCASSGGLEPYEQYFGPGTRLTVT.

The chain joins TRBV5-6 to TRBJ1-5; the D call from TCRdb, TRBD1, cannot be confirmed without DNA. This CDR3 contains 16 residues. Per the germline V gene, CDR1 is SGHDT and CDR2 is YYEEEE. This CDR3 reads CASSLGGNRISQPQHF. The full variable domain, completed using reference TRBV5-6 and TRBJ1-5, is DAGVTQSPTHLIKTRGQQVTLRCSPKSGHDTVSWYQQALGQGPQFIFQYYEEEERQRGNFPDRFSGHQFPNYSSELNVNALLLGDSALYLCASSLGGNRISQPQHFGDGTRLSIL.

The V call is TRBV6-5, the J call TRBJ2-5; TCRdb's assignment of TRBD1 cannot be checked, as there is no DNA. The CDR3 is 14 amino acids. Germline values: CDR1 MNHEY, CDR2 SVGAGI. This CDR3 is CASSYSAGSETQYF.

The chain uses TRBV12-3 or TRBV12-4 and TRBJ2-7; without DNA, the TCRdb call of TRBD1 cannot be checked. The CDR3 extends over 14 amino acids. The CDR3 protein is CASSLSNPVEEQYF.

The V and J genes are TRBV2 and TRBJ2-3; TCRdb outputs TRBD1, but without DNA this stays unchecked. The CDR3 totals 13 residues. Germline assignment: CDR1 SNHLY and CDR2 FYNNEI. CDR3 sequence: CARQGLGTDTQYF. Drawing the rest from reference TRBV2 and TRBJ2-3, the complete variable domain is EPEVTQTPSHQVTQMGQEVILRCVPISNHLYFYWYRQILGQKVEFLVSFYNNEISEKSEIFDDQFSVERPDGSNFTLKIRSTKLEDSAMYFCARQGLGTDTQYFGPGTRLTVL.

The chain combines TRBV5-1 with TRBJ1-2; TCRdb's D call, TRBD1, is unchecked because there is no DNA. The CDR3 length is 13 residues. From germline, CDR1 is SGHRS and CDR2 YFSETQ. The CDR3 spells CASSWFRGEGYTF.

The genes are TRBV6-5 and TRBJ2-1; with no DNA, the TCRdb D assignment of TRBD2 cannot be verified. CDR1 and CDR2 from the germline V gene are MNHEY and SVGAGI. There are 13 residues in the CDR3. Here the CDR3 reads CAVSSGRRDEQFF.

V usage is TRBV11-2 and J usage is TRBJ2-1; the D gene TCRdb calls, TRBD1, cannot be checked with no DNA. CDR3 length: 16 amino acids. CDR1 and CDR2 from the germline V gene are SGHAT and FQNNGV. The CDR3 spells CASSLGNRGTYNEQFF.

The chain recombines TRBV6-2 or TRBV6-3 with TRBJ2-1; TCRdb reports TRBD2, a call that lacks DNA to check it against. Looked up from germline, CDR1 is MNHEY and CDR2 is SVGEGT. The CDR3 sequence is 18 residues long. The CDR3 spells CASRPGLAGGPSYNEQFF.

The V and J genes are TRBV6-1 and TRBJ1-1. The CDR3 has 12 amino acids. Looked up from germline, CDR1 is MNHNS and CDR2 is SASEGT. The CDR3 here is CASSDRTVEAFF.

The J gene is TRBJ2-1, the V gene TRBV6-1; as DNA is missing, the TRBD1 call by TCRdb cannot be tested. The CDR3 spans 15 residues. Germline values: CDR1 MNHNS, CDR2 SASEGT. CDR3 loop: CASRETGVTVFEQFF.

The chain has TRBV6-5 and TRBJ1-1; the D call from TCRdb, TRBD1, cannot be confirmed without DNA. The CDR3 is made up of 13 amino acids. Germline V gene sequence: CDR1 MNHEY, CDR2 SVGAGI. This chain's CDR3 is CASSYSVTGKAFF.

The CDR3 protein is CSVVVGGSLDTQYF. This sequence joins TRBV29-1 and TRBJ2-3; TCRdb proposes TRBD2, but this gene call is untestable without DNA. Germline V gives CDR1 SQVTM, CDR2 ANQGSEA. The CDR3 loop spans 14 amino acids.

The chain couples TRBV28 to TRBJ2-5; TCRdb designates TRBD2, a call that cannot be tested without DNA. The length of the CDR3 is 14 residues. The germline V gene encodes CDR1 MDHEN and CDR2 SYDVKM. The CDR3 sequence: CASSFHSGRETQYF.

This chain links TRBV6-6 with TRBJ2-2. The CDR3 length is 19 residues. Germline V gene data show CDR1 as MNHNY and CDR2 as SVGAGI (reference sequence). This CDR3 is CASSGILGQRIANTGELFF.

The chain couples TRBV5-1 to TRBJ2-3; the D call from TCRdb, TRBD2, cannot be confirmed without DNA. Germline V gene sequence: CDR1 SGHRS, CDR2 YFSETQ. The CDR3 spans 15 residues. CDR3 residues: CASSGGLAQNNGQYF.

V gene TRBV28 combines with J gene TRBJ1-2; TCRdb calls TRBD1, which cannot be checked without DNA. Germline CDR1 is MDHEN and CDR2 is SYDVKM. The CDR3 extends over 16 amino acids. CDR3 sequence reads: CASNPNSGSGNYGYTF.